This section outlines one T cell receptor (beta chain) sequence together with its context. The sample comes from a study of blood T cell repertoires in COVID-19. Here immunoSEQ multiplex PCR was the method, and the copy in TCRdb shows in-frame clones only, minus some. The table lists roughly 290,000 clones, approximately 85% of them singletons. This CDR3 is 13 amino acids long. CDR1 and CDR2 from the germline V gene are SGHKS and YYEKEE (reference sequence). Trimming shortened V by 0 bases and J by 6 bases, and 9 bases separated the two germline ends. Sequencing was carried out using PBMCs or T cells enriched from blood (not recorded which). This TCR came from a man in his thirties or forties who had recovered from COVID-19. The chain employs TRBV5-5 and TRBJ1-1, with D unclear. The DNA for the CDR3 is TGTGCCAGCAGCTTGGGACGGGTCCCTGAAGCTTTCTTT. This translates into CASSLGRVPEAFF. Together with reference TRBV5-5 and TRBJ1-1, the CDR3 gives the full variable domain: DAGVTQSPTHLIKTRGQQVTLRCSPISGHKSVSWYQQVLGQGPQFIFQYYEKEERGRGNFPDRFSARQFPNYSSELNVNALLLGDSALYLCASSLGRVPEAFFGQGTRLTVV.